Reported below is one T cell receptor beta chain. The sample originates from a study of blood T cell repertoires in COVID-19. Study background: Samples representing acute and convalescent COVID-19 were sourced from the United States, Italy and Spain. In each case, the material was cDNA or gDNA derived from T cells, B-cell-depleted T cells, or PBMCs.

The CDR3 runs to 12 residues. Trimming shortened V by 2 bases and J by 5 bases, and 7 bases separated the two germline ends. CDR1 and CDR2 from the germline V gene are SGHRS and YFSETQ. Produced via immunoSEQ multiplex PCR; TCRdb's table is partial and in-frame only. The sample holds 65,000 to 85,000 clones, roughly 90% seen once. This TCR was recovered from a human donor in a cohort sampled during active COVID-19. V usage is TRBV5-1 and J usage is TRBJ2-5; D may be TRBD1 (6 bases). The sample taken for sequencing was peripheral blood. CDR3 sequence: CASSLTGETQYF. CDR3 bases: TGCGCCAGCAGCTTAACAGGGGAGACCCAGTACTTC.